The 8 T cell receptor beta chains below come from one sample, sequenced in a study of control samples from healthy donors and cancer patients. TCRdb's table, derived via immunoSEQ multiplex PCR, lists solely in-frame clones and lacks some. Of about 73,000 clones in the sample, 85% to 95% were seen once. Material: blood. The receptor set was obtained from a woman aged 40 to 50 in good health.

This clone was counted once. The chain combines TRBV3-1 (or the pseudogene TRBV3-2) with TRBJ2-5; D gene ambiguous. This CDR3 spans 14 amino acids. The V end was cut by 1 base, the J end by 1 base, with 7 bases between. The germline CDR1 and CDR2 sequences are LGHDT and YNNKEL (reference sequence). The CDR3 DNA is TGTGCCAGCAGCCAAGTGGGGATCCAAGAGACCCAGTACTTC. It specifies CASSQVGIQETQYF.

Written as DNA, the CDR3 is TGCGCCAGCAGCTTGGGGTACAGGGGCCACCAAGAGACCCAGTACTTC. Translating gives CASSLGYRGHQETQYF. The rearrangement uses TRBV5-1 and TRBJ2-5, with 7 bases lining up with TRBD1. Germline CDR1 and CDR2: SGHRS and YFSETQ. This CDR3 is built from 16 residues. V gave up 0 bases and J gave up 0 bases; unmatched junction bases: 5.

The chain couples TRBV4-1 to TRBJ1-1, with D perhaps TRBD1 (6 bases). Trimming stripped 4 bases from V and 5 bases from J, with 14 bases between. CDR3 size: 14 residues. Germline CDR1 is MGHRA and CDR2 is YSYEKL. The CDR3 reads CASSPLWGRTEAFF. CDR3 DNA sequence: TGCGCCAGCAGCCCTTTGTGGGGGCGGACTGAAGCTTTCTTT.

The rearrangement joins TRBV6-2 or TRBV6-3 to TRBJ2-7; the D call may be TRBD1 or TRBD2 (6 bases each). This CDR3 has 14 amino acids. Germline CDR1 MNHEY, CDR2 SVGEGT. The ends were cut back, 2 bases at V and 2 bases at J, with 10 bases in the middle. CDR3 loop: CASSYTGAAYEQYF. CDR3 coding DNA: TGTGCCAGCAGTTACACGGGGGCGGCCTACGAGCAGTACTTC.

On this clone: This specimen includes other DNA sequences encoding the same CDR3. This chain connects TRBV18 to TRBJ2-7; 10 bases agree with TRBD1. This CDR3 is 15 amino acids long. Germline V lookup: CDR1 KGHSH, CDR2 LQKENI. V shed 3 bases and J 4 bases; nucleotides not matched to a gene: 6. CDR3 loop: CASSPRQGAPYEQYF. CDR3 DNA sequence: TGTGCCAGCTCACCCCGACAGGGGGCACCTTACGAGCAGTACTTC. Looking up the rest from reference TRBV18 and TRBJ2-7 gives the full variable domain: NAGVMQNPRHLVRRRGQEARLRCSPMKGHSHVYWYRQLPEEGLKFMVYLQKENIIDESGMPKERFSAEFPKEGPSILRIQQVVRGDSAAYFCASSPRQGAPYEQYFGPGTRLTVT.

V usage is TRBV5-1 and J usage is TRBJ1-1; D possibly corresponds to TRBD1 (5 bases). Germline V gene lookup returns CDR1 SGHRS and CDR2 YFSETQ. V lost 5 bases and J 5 bases, leaving 16 bases between the germline ends. CDR3 length: 14 amino acids. CDR3 nucleotide sequence: TGCGCCAGCAGGAGTGGGGGACTGGGGACTGAAGCTTTCTTT. It codes for CASRSGGLGTEAFF.

This chain connects TRBV5-4 to TRBJ1-2; D is perhaps TRBD1 (5 bases). V was trimmed by 9 bases and J by 2 bases, leaving 11 bases between them. CDR1 is SGHNT and CDR2 is YYREEE in the germline V gene (reference sequence). The CDR3 is 12 residues long. As DNA, the CDR3 is TGTGCCACGGGGCAGCCAAACTATGGCTACACCTTC. Translated: CATGQPNYGYTF. The whole variable domain, remainder taken from reference TRBV5-4 and TRBJ1-2, is ETGVTQSPTHLIKTRGQQVTLRCSSQSGHNTVSWYQQALGQGPQFIFQYYREEENGRGNFPPRFSGLQFPNYSSELNVNALELDDSALYLCATGQPNYGYTFGSGTRLTVV.

The rearrangement links TRBV9 to TRBJ1-3; 9 bases are a match to TRBD1. Germline-derived CDR1 and CDR2 are SGDLS and YYNGEE. Losses at the gene ends were 1 base for V and 1 base for J; bases not matched to a gene: 9. The CDR3 is made up of 18 amino acids. CDR3 residues: CASSVHMPGTGSGNTIYF. The CDR3 DNA reads TGTGCCAGCAGCGTACATATGCCCGGGACAGGGTCTGGAAACACCATATATTTT.